Below, 10 T cell receptor beta chains from the same sample are listed, as sequenced in a study of shared clonotypes between healthy human individuals (dated by TCRdb to 2020 to 2021). Preparation of the library involved the immunoSEQ multiplex PCR assay. TCRdb stores this immuneACCESS table with in-frame sequences only. Part of the clones is absent; in the studies checked, under half of the shortfall reflects unresolved V genes, and no reason is known for the rest. This sample is represented by hundreds of thousands of clones; 95% to 96% of them were singletons. The biggest ten clones account for around 0.097% of the sample. CD8 naive samples consisted of CD45RO-negative cells that were positively selected for CCR7, yielding a CD45RA+CCR7+ population without TemRA cells. Sequenced material: naive CD8+ T cells sorted from blood. Taken with the paper, the label for cell subset or site translates to: CD45RA+CCR7+. Every receptor here comes from a woman in her twenties or thirties in good health.

This chain connects TRBV28 to TRBJ1-2, with 9 bases matching TRBD1. The CDR3 is 15 amino acids. Germline V gene data show CDR1 as MDHEN and CDR2 as SYDVKM. Trimming at V came to 8 bases and at J to 8 bases, leaving 15 bases not matched to a gene. As DNA, the CDR3 is TGTGCCAGCTGGGGACAGGGTCTTTGGGCGTACGGCTACACCTTC. Protein: CASWGQGLWAYGYTF.

The chain carries TRBV6-1 and TRBJ2-1; the D call may be TRBD1 or TRBD2 (5 bases each). The CDR3 sequence is 13 residues long. Trimming pared 2 bases from V and 8 bases from J, leaving 10 bases between. The germline gives CDR1 MNHNS, CDR2 SASEGT. CDR3 residues: CASSELGVYEQFF. For the CDR3, the DNA is TGTGCCAGCAGTGAATTGGGGGTGTATGAGCAGTTCTTC.

The V gene is TRBV5-1, the J gene TRBJ1-4; no clear D gene. V lost 0 bases and J lost 6, with 12 bases in between. The CDR3 has 15 amino acids. The germline gives CDR1 SGHRS, CDR2 YFSETQ. CDR3 protein: CASSLAGDSDEKLFF. The CDR3 bases are TGCGCCAGCAGCTTGGCCGGAGACTCGGATGAAAAACTGTTTTTT. Full variable domain (rest looked up from reference TRBV5-1 and TRBJ1-4): KAGVTQTPRYLIKTRGQQVTLSCSPISGHRSVSWYQQTPGQGLQFLFEYFSETQRNKGNFPGRFSGRQFSNSRSEMNVSTLELGDSALYLCASSLAGDSDEKLFFGSGTQLSVL.

The V and J genes are TRBV27 and TRBJ1-1, with 7 nucleotides matching TRBD1. The CDR3 is 12 amino acids. CDR1 is MNHEY and CDR2 is SMNVEV in the germline V gene (reference sequence). The junction had 1 base not matched to a gene; V was cut back by 6 bases and J by 3 bases. CDR3 sequence (DNA): TGTGCCAGCAGACAGGGGTACACTGAAGCTTTCTTT. Amino acids: CASRQGYTEAFF.

V usage is TRBV7-9 and J usage is TRBJ2-3; D gene ambiguous. V was cut by 7 bases and J by 4 bases, with 18 bases left in between. Per the germline V gene, CDR1 is SEHNR and CDR2 is FQNEAQ (reference sequence). The CDR3 covers 15 residues. The CDR3: CASTLGQDVADTQYF. In DNA, the CDR3 is TGTGCCAGCACTCTGGGCCAGGACGTCGCAGATACGCAGTATTTT.

This clone was seen a single time. The chain links TRBV19 to TRBJ2-1, with 10 bases fitting TRBD2. This CDR3 is 16 amino acids long. With 1 base clipped from V and 2 bases from J, the junction kept 2 bases outside the gene matches. CDR1 and CDR2 (germline): LNHDA, SQIVND (reference sequence). In DNA, the CDR3 is TGTGCCAGTAGTATAGGCGGACTAGCGGCCTACAATGAGCAGTTCTTC. This gives the protein CASSIGGLAAYNEQFF.

The V and J genes are TRBV7-2 and TRBJ1-3; D is undetermined. The V end was cut by 5 bases, the J end by 0 bases, with 14 bases between. This CDR3 is 16 amino acids long. Germline V gene lookup returns CDR1 SGHTA and CDR2 FQGNSA. CDR3 nucleotides: TGTGCCAGCAGCGCGGAAGGACCGGTCTCTGGAAACACCATATATTTT. Translated, it gives CASSAEGPVSGNTIYF.

The J gene is TRBJ1-4, the V gene TRBV2, with TRBD1 matching over 7 bases. In germline, CDR1 is SNHLY, CDR2 FYNNEI. V lost 9 bases and J lost 5; bases outside the gene matches: 18. The CDR3 length is 17 residues. CDR3: CARSSTGTSEGNEKLFF. DNA for the CDR3: TGTGCCAGGTCATCGACAGGGACTAGCGAGGGAAATGAAAAACTGTTTTTT.

The rearrangement uses TRBV28 and TRBJ1-4; 7 bases are a match to TRBD1. The CDR3 spans 16 residues. The V gene's germline CDR1 is MDHEN and CDR2 SYDVKM. V trimming: 3 bases; J trimming: 1 base; junction bases outside the gene matches: 5. Here the CDR3 reads CASSFYRGKTNEKLFF. In DNA form, the CDR3 reads TGTGCCAGCAGTTTTTACAGGGGTAAAACTAATGAAAAACTGTTTTTT. Combining the CDR3 with reference TRBV28 and TRBJ1-4 gives the whole variable domain DVKVTQSSRYLVKRTGEKVFLECVQDMDHENMFWYRQDPGLGLRLIYFSYDVKMKEKGDIPEGYSVSREKKERFSLILESASTNQTSMYLCASSFYRGKTNEKLFFGSGTQLSVL.

The V gene is TRBV27, the J gene TRBJ2-1; 11 nucleotides match TRBD2. Germline CDR1 reads MNHEY; CDR2 reads SMNVEV (reference sequence). The CDR3 totals 16 residues. The J segment lost 2 bases and the V segment lost 3 bases, leaving 3 bases of the junction unmatched. This chain's CDR3 is CASSFLGLAAYNEQFF. The CDR3 DNA reads TGTGCCAGCAGTTTCCTGGGACTAGCGGCCTACAATGAGCAGTTCTTC.